Listed here are 26 T cell receptor beta chains from one sample, sequenced in a study of blood T cell repertoires in COVID-19. Generated by immunoSEQ multiplex PCR, the TCRdb table keeps only in-frame clones and is missing some. This repertoire shows approximately 100,000 clones, approximately 92% found once; its top ten account for 5.7%. Sequencing used peripheral blood. The origin of the receptors is a man in his 70s with acute or convalescent COVID-19.

The chain combines TRBV11-3 with TRBJ2-2; TRBD2 might be the D (6 bases). Germline CDR1 is SGHNT and CDR2 is YENEEA. V shed 2 bases and J shed 5 bases, with 9 bases lying between them. CDR3 length equals 14 residues. This CDR3 is CASSLLLATGELFF. DNA of the CDR3: TGTGCCAGCAGCTTACTCCTAGCGACCGGGGAGCTGTTTTTT.

J is TRBJ1-2 and V is TRBV6-2 or TRBV6-3; no firm D call. Deletions cut 2 bases from V and 4 bases from J, with 5 bases between. CDR3 length: 12 amino acids. Germline V gives CDR1 MNHEY, CDR2 SVGEGT. The chain's CDR3 is CASSYRVYGYTF. DNA of the CDR3: TGTGCCAGCAGTTACAGAGTCTATGGCTACACCTTC.

The rearrangement joins TRBV5-1 to TRBJ2-5, with TRBD2 identical over 13 bases. The length of the CDR3 is 16 residues. The ends lost 0 bases at V and 5 bases at J; junction bases unmatched: 4. CDR1 SGHRS and CDR2 YFSETQ come from the germline V gene. CDR3 coding DNA: TGCGCCAGCAGCTTGGGACTAGCGGGGGGCGGTGAGACCCAGTACTTC. It specifies CASSLGLAGGGETQYF.

The gene calls are TRBV19 and TRBJ1-3; 7 positions match TRBD1. Germline V CDR1 and CDR2: LNHDA, SQIVND (reference sequence). After removal of 7 bases from V and 1 base from J, the junction contained 7 bases not matched to a gene. This CDR3 has 15 amino acids. The CDR3 spells CASIQTGRSGNTIYF. In DNA, the CDR3 is TGTGCCAGTATTCAGACAGGGAGGTCTGGAAACACCATATATTTT.

This clone has just one count. V usage is TRBV28 and J usage is TRBJ2-7; 9 bases agree with TRBD1. The CDR3 has 15 residues. Germline CDR1 and CDR2: MDHEN and SYDVKM. V shed 1 base and J 7 bases; nucleotides not matched to a gene: 8. The CDR3 sequence: CASSLFRDRAKEQYF. The CDR3 DNA follows: TGTGCCAGCAGTTTATTCCGGGACAGGGCTAAAGAGCAGTACTTC.

This sequence joins TRBV18 and TRBJ2-4; no clear D. In germline, CDR1 is KGHSH, CDR2 LQKENI. The CDR3 length is 12 residues. V was clipped by 2 bases and J by 6 bases, with 5 bases between them. The chain's CDR3 is CASSPDINIQYF. The CDR3, as DNA: TGTGCCAGCTCACCAGACATAAACATTCAGTACTTC.

In this sample, this clone turned up once. The rearrangement joins TRBV11-2 to TRBJ1-5; 8 bases line up with TRBD1. This CDR3 has 13 amino acids. Per the germline V gene, CDR1 is SGHAT and CDR2 is FQNNGV. Losses at the gene ends were 5 bases for V and 6 bases for J; bases not matched to a gene: 3. CDR3 DNA: TGTGCCAGCAGCACGGACAGGGCTCAGCCCCAGCATTTT. Translated: CASSTDRAQPQHF.

The chain is built from TRBV6-5 and TRBJ1-2; D is possibly TRBD1 (6 bases). The CDR3 totals 15 residues. In germline, CDR1 is MNHEY, CDR2 SVGAGI. Trimming cost V 0 bases and J 4 bases, with 12 bases left between them. CDR3 residues: CASSYSGTGSYGYTF. CDR3 bases: TGTGCCAGCAGTTACTCGGGCACAGGGAGCTATGGCTACACCTTC.

The chain carries TRBV9 and TRBJ1-2; D may be TRBD1 (6 bases). The CDR3 is 14 residues long. CDR1 and CDR2 (germline): SGDLS, YYNGEE. Trimming removed 0 bases at V and 13 bases at J, with 19 bases between. CDR3: CASSVAPTGEDCTF. CDR3 in DNA: TGTGCCAGCAGCGTAGCACCGACAGGAGAGGATTGCACCTTC.

The count of this clone is one. The J gene is TRBJ1-5, the V gene TRBV5-6; 7 bases fit TRBD1. Germline CDR1 SGHDT, CDR2 YYEEEE. V gave up 2 bases and J gave up 4 bases; unmatched junction bases: 9. The CDR3 is 16 amino acids. Here the CDR3 reads CASSLYPRGANQPQHF. The CDR3, as DNA: TGTGCCAGCAGCTTATATCCCAGGGGGGCTAATCAGCCCCAGCATTTT.

The sample holds one count of this clone. The V gene is TRBV13, the J gene TRBJ2-5; 12 bases line up with TRBD2. V was pared by 5 bases and J by 5 bases, with 3 bases of the junction left unmatched. The germline V gene encodes CDR1 PRHDT and CDR2 FYEKMQ (reference sequence). The CDR3 sequence is 14 residues long. CDR3 sequence (DNA): TGTGCCAGCAGCCGACTAGCGGGGGAGGAGACCCAGTACTTC. It codes for CASSRLAGEETQYF. The full variable domain, with the rest looked up from reference TRBV13 and TRBJ2-5, is AAGVIQSPRHLIKEKRETATLKCYPIPRHDTVYWYQQGPGQDPQFLISFYEKMQSDKGSIPDRFSAQQFSDYHSELNMSSLELGDSALYFCASSRLAGEETQYFGPGTRLLVL.

The chain combines TRBV13 with TRBJ2-7; 9 bases agree with TRBD2. V shed 2 bases and J 1 base; nucleotides not matched to a gene: 6. The CDR3 covers 16 residues. CDR1 and CDR2 (germline): PRHDT, FYEKMQ (reference sequence). The CDR3 coding sequence is TGTGCCAGCAGCTTATTAAGCGGGGGGTTTTCCTACGAGCAGTACTTC. This gives the protein CASSLLSGGFSYEQYF.

This clone was recorded once. V is TRBV19 and J is TRBJ1-2; D call uncertain. Looked up from germline, CDR1 is LNHDA and CDR2 is SQIVND (reference sequence). CDR3 length: 14 residues. Trimming left V 0 bases short and J 2 bases short, with 7 bases between. This CDR3 is CASSIDLQNYGYTF. The CDR3, as DNA: TGTGCCAGTAGTATAGATCTCCAGAACTATGGCTACACCTTC. Full variable domain (remainder filled in from reference TRBV19 and TRBJ1-2): DGGITQSPKYLFRKEGQNVTLSCEQNLNHDAMYWYRQDPGQGLRLIYYSQIVNDFQKGDIAEGYSVSREKKESFPLTVTSAQKNPTAFYLCASSIDLQNYGYTFGSGTRLTVV.

V is TRBV28 and J is TRBJ2-7; 10 nucleotides line up with TRBD2. J gave up 4 bases and V 6 bases, and 15 bases lay outside the gene matches. Germline assignment: CDR1 MDHEN and CDR2 SYDVKM. The CDR3 contains 17 residues. Written as DNA, the CDR3 is TGTGCCAGCAGCCGAAGGGTTGCAGCGGGAGGGAAGTACGAGCAGTACTTC. It encodes CASSRRVAAGGKYEQYF.

V usage is TRBV7-2 and J usage is TRBJ2-7; D not resolved. V lost 5 bases and J lost 0, with 17 bases in between. This CDR3 region has 16 residues. Per germline, CDR1 SGHTA and CDR2 FQGNSA. The CDR3 DNA follows: TGTGCCAGCAGCCTCACCGACTCTCTAAGCTCCTACGAGCAGTACTTC. It codes for CASSLTDSLSSYEQYF.

The chain couples TRBV10-3 to TRBJ2-3; 8 bases map to TRBD1. CDR1 and CDR2 (germline): ENHRY, SYGVKD. The length of the CDR3 is 15 residues. V lost 6 bases, J lost 2 bases, and 7 bases stayed unmatched. CDR3 sequence: CAIRGTGWTTDTQYF. CDR3 DNA sequence: TGTGCCATCAGGGGGACAGGTTGGACCACAGATACGCAGTATTTT.

This clone was seen a single time. The V call is TRBV15, the J call TRBJ1-2; D ambiguous. Trimming took 1 base from V and 0 from J, leaving 6 bases between them. Germline V gene lookup returns CDR1 LNHNV and CDR2 YYDKDF (reference sequence). The CDR3 contains 14 residues. The chain's CDR3 is CATSRGPANYGYTF. For the CDR3, the DNA is TGTGCCACCAGCAGAGGCCCGGCTAACTATGGCTACACCTTC.

This clone has only a few counts. This rearrangement joins TRBV5-4 to TRBJ2-3, with 7 nucleotides matching TRBD2. The CDR3 loop spans 15 amino acids. Germline V gene data show CDR1 as SGHNT and CDR2 as YYREEE (reference sequence). The V and J ends lost 0 bases and 6 bases, in that order; junction bases with no gene match: 7. CDR3: CASSLAGGSRDTQYF. The CDR3 DNA is TGTGCCAGCAGCTTGGCCGGGGGGAGTCGGGATACGCAGTATTTT.

This sequence joins TRBV18 and TRBJ1-2; 9 bases align to TRBD1. The CDR3 runs 15 residues. The V gene end was trimmed by 3 bases and the J gene end by 4 bases; junction bases not matched to a gene: 6. CDR1 KGHSH and CDR2 LQKENI come from the germline V gene. CDR3 in DNA: TGTGCCAGCTCACCGGACAGGGGATCCCTCTATGGCTACACCTTC. It yields the protein CASSPDRGSLYGYTF.

This clone was found once. CDR3 in amino acids: CASSQVWNTEAFF. For the CDR3, the DNA is TGCGCCAGCAGCCAAGTATGGAACACTGAAGCTTTCTTT. This chain joins TRBV4-1 and TRBJ1-1; no reliable D call. The V end lost 1 base, the J end lost 1 base, and 4 bases lay between the germline ends. The CDR3 loop spans 13 amino acids. Germline V gene sequence: CDR1 MGHRA, CDR2 YSYEKL.

In its sample, this clone was seen once. The CDR3: CASSMSRSSYNEQFF. CDR3 in DNA: TGTGCCAGCAGCATGAGCCGGAGCTCCTACAATGAGCAGTTCTTC. The rearrangement links TRBV9 to TRBJ2-1; D uncertain. The V and J ends lost 4 bases and 0 bases respectively, with 11 bases between them. Germline V CDR1 and CDR2: SGDLS, YYNGEE. CDR3 size: 15 residues. The variable domain in full, with the rest retrieved from reference TRBV9 and TRBJ2-1, is DSGVTQTPKHLITATGQRVTLRCSPRSGDLSVYWYQQSLDQGLQFLIQYYNGEERAKGNILERFSAQQFPDLHSELNLSSLELGDSALYFCASSMSRSSYNEQFFGPGTRLTVL.

The V gene is TRBV5-5, the J gene TRBJ2-1; 7 nucleotides align to TRBD1. The V segment lost 4 bases and the J segment 5 bases; nucleotides outside the gene matches: 12. CDR3 length: 16 residues. Looked up from germline, CDR1 is SGHKS and CDR2 is YYEKEE (reference sequence). The CDR3 DNA follows: TGTGCCAGCAGCCAACCCGTAGGGGGCTCTGACAATGAGCAGTTCTTC. Translated, it gives CASSQPVGGSDNEQFF.

The chain joins TRBV5-1 to TRBJ2-6, with no clear D. V lost 0 bases to trimming and J lost 0 bases, with 7 bases between them. Germline V CDR1 and CDR2: SGHRS, YFSETQ. This CDR3 has 16 amino acids. DNA of the CDR3: TGCGCCAGCAGCTTGGCAGGCCTCTCTGGGGCCAACGTCCTGACTTTC. It is translated as CASSLAGLSGANVLTF.

This chain links TRBV19 with TRBJ1-4; no clear D gene. The CDR3 covers 13 residues. CDR1 and CDR2 (germline): LNHDA, SQIVND (reference sequence). The V end lost 5 bases, the J end lost 7 bases, and 11 bases lay between the germline ends. CDR3 DNA: TGTGCCAGTAGTCGGGTGGGGAGTGAAAAACTGTTTTTT. This translates into CASSRVGSEKLFF.

This rearrangement joins TRBV5-1 to TRBJ2-7; perhaps TRBD1 as D (6 bases). CDR1 and CDR2 from the germline V gene are SGHRS and YFSETQ. The CDR3 totals 17 residues. Trimming removed 0 bases at V and 0 bases at J, with 16 bases between. CDR3 coding DNA: TGCGCCAGCAGCTTGGAGGGGGTTGTGACTCTCTCCTACGAGCAGTACTTC. Its translation is CASSLEGVVTLSYEQYF.

This chain joins TRBV2 and TRBJ2-7; TRBD2 is a possible D gene (6 bases). Trimming pared 2 bases from V and 4 bases from J, leaving 12 bases between. CDR1 and CDR2 (germline): SNHLY, FYNNEI. CDR3 length: 14 residues. CDR3 in amino acids: CASSETGGPYEQYF. CDR3 DNA: TGTGCCAGCAGTGAAACCGGGGGACCTTACGAGCAGTACTTC.